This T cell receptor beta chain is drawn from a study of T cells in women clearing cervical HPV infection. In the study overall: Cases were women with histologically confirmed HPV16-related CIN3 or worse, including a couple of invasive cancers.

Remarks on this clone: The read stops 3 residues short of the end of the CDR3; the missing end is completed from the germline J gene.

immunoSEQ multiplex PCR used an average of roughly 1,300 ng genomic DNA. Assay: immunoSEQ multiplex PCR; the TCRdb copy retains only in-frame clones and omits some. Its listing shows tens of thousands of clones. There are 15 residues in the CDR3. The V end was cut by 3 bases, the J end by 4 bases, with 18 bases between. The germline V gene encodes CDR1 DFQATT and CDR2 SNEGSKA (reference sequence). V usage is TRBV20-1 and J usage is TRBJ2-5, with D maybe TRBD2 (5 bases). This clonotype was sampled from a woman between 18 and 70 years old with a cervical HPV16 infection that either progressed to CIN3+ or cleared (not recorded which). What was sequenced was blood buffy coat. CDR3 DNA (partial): TGCAGTGCTAGGTCTGGAGCGGACCGCGGAGAGACC. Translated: CSARSGADRGET. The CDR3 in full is CSARSGADRGETQYF.